This T cell receptor beta chain was sequenced in a study of blood T cell repertoires in COVID-19. Study-wide context: Samples taken during acute and convalescent COVID-19 were collected in the United States, Italy and Spain. Sources were T cells, B-cell-depleted T cells, or PBMCs; the material itself was cDNA or gDNA.

Per the authors' pipeline: Reference gene primers were amplified, and this amplification served to estimate nucleated cell counts. Measured with immunoSEQ multiplex PCR; TCRdb has only the in-frame clones, and not every one. The DNA was the basis for D and trimming; V, J and clone size are from that table. In the table there are roughly 160,000 clones, about 88% of which are singletons. In germline, CDR1 is MGHDK, CDR2 SYGVNS. The CDR3 is 13 residues long. V dropped 5 bases and J dropped 4; count of bases not matched to a gene: 4. While infection was still active, Seattle patients were enrolled and then followed longitudinally.

The sample consisted of peripheral blood. The chain recombines TRBV25-1 with TRBJ2-7; TRBD1 agrees at 8 bases. This TCR was sampled from a woman between 45 and 60 years old with COVID-19, enrolled during active disease. CDR3 sequence reads: CASSTRGQYEQYF. The CDR3 DNA follows: TGTGCCAGCAGTACCAGGGGGCAGTACGAGCAGTACTTC.